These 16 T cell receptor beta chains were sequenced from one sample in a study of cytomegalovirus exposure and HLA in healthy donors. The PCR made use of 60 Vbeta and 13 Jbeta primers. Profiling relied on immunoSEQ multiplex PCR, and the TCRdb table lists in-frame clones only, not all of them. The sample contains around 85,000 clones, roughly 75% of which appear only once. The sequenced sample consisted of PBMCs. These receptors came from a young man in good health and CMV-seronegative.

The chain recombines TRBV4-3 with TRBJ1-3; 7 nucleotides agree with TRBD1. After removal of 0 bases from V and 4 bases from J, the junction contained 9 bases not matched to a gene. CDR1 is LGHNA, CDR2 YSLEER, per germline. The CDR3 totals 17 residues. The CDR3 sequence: CASSQEARGIGGNTIYF. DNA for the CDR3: TGCGCCAGCAGCCAAGAAGCCAGGGGGATAGGGGGAAACACCATATATTTT.

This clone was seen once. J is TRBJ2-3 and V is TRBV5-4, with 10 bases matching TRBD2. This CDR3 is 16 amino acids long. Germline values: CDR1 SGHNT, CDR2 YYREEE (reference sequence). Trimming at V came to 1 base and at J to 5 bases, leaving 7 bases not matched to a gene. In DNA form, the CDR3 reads TGTGCCAGCAGCTTGATGAGCGGGGGGGCCGGAGATACGCAGTATTTT. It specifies CASSLMSGGAGDTQYF.

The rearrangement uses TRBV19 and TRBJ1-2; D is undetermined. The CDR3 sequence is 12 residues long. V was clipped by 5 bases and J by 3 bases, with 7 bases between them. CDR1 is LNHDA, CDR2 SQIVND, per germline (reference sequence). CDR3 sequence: CASSRVDYGYTF. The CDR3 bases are TGTGCCAGTAGTCGGGTTGACTATGGCTACACCTTC.

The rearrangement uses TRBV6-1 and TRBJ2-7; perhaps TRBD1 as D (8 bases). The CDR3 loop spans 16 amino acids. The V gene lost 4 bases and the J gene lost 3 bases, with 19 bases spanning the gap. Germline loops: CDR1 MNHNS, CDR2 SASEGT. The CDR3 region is CASSARERDRLYEQYF. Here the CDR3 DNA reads TGTGCCAGCAGTGCTAGGGAGCGGGACAGGCTCTACGAGCAGTACTTC.

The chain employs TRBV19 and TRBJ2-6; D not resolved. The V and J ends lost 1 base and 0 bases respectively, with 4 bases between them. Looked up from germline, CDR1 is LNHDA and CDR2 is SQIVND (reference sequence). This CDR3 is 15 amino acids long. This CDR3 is CASSIALSGANVLTF. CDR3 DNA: TGTGCCAGTAGTATAGCCCTCTCTGGGGCCAACGTCCTGACTTTC.

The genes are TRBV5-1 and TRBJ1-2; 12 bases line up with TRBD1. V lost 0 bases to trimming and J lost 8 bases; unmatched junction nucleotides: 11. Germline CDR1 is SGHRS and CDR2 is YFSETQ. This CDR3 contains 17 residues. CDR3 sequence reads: CASSLAAIGTGGWGYTF. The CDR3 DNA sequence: TGCGCCAGCAGCTTGGCCGCTATCGGGACAGGGGGCTGGGGCTACACCTTC.

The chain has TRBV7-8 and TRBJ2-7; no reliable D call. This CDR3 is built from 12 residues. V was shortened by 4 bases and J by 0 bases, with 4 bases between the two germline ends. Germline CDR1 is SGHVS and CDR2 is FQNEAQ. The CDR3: CASSSSSYEQYF. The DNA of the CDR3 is TGTGCCAGCAGCTCGAGCTCCTACGAGCAGTACTTC.

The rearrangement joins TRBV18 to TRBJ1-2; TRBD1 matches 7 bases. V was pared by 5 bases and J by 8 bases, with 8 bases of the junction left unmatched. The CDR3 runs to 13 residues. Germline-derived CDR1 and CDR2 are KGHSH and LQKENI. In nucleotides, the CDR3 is TGTGCCAGCTCAGCGGACAGGACGGGGGGCTACACCTTC. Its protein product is CASSADRTGGYTF.

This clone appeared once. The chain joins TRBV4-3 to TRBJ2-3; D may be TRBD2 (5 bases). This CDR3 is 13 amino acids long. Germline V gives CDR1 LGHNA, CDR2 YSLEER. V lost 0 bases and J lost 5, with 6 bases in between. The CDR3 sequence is CASSQEEEDTQYF. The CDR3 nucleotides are TGCGCCAGCAGCCAAGAGGAGGAAGATACGCAGTATTTT.

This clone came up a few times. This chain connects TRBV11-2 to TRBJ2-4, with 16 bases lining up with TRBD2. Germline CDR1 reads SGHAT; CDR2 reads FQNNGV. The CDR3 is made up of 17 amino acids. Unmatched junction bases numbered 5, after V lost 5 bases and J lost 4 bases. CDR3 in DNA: TGTGCCAGCAGCGTCCCGGGACTAGCGGGGGGGAAAAACATTCAGTACTTC. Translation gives CASSVPGLAGGKNIQYF.

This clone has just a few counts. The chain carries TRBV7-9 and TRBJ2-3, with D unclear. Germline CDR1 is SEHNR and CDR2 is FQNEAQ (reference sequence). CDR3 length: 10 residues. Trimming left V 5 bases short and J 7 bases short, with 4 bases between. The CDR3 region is CASSPNTQYF. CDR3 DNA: TGTGCCAGCAGCCCTAATACGCAGTATTTT.

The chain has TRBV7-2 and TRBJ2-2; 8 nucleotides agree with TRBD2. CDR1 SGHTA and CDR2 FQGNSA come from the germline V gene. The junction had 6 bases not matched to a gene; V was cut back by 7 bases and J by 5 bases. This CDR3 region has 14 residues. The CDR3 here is CASTGRAVTGELFF. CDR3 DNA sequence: TGTGCCAGCACCGGGAGGGCGGTGACCGGGGAGCTGTTTTTT. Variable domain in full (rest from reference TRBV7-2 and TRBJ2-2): GAGVSQSPSNKVTEKGKDVELRCDPISGHTALYWYRQSLGQGLEFLIYFQGNSAPDKSGLPSDRFSAERTGGSVSTLTIQRTQQEDSAVYLCASTGRAVTGELFFGEGSRLTVL.

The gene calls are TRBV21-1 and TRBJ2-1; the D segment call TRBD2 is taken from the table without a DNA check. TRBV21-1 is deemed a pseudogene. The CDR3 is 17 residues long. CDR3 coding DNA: TGTGCCAGCAGCAACGGGACTAGCGGGAGAGGCTACAATGAGCAGTTCTTC. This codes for CASSNGTSGRGYNEQFF.

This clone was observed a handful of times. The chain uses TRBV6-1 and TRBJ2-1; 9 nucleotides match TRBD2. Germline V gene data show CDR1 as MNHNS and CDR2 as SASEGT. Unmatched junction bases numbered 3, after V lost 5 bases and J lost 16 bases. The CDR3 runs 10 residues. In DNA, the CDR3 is TGTGCCAGCAGTCGGACTAGCGACTTCTTC. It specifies CASSRTSDFF.

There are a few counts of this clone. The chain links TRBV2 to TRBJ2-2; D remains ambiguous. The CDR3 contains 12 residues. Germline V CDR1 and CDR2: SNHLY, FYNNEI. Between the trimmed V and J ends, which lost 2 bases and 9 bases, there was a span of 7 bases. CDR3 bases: TGTGCCAGCAGTGAACAGGCAAGGGAGCTGTTTTTT. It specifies CASSEQARELFF.

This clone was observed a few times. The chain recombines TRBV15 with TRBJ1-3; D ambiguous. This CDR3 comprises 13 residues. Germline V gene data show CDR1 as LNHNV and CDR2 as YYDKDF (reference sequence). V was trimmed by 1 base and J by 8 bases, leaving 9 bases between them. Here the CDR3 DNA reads TGTGCCACCAGCAGAGCTCGCGGGGACACCATATATTTT. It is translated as CATSRARGDTIYF. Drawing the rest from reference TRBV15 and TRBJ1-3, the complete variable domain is DAMVIQNPRYQVTQFGKPVTLSCSQTLNHNVMYWYQQKSSQAPKLLFHYYDKDFNNEADTPDNFQSRRPNTSFCFLDIRSPGLGDTAMYLCATSRARGDTIYFGEGSWLTVV.